The 7 T cell receptor beta chains given below trace back to one sample, sequenced in a study of cytomegalovirus exposure and HLA in healthy donors. Vbeta (60) and Jbeta (13) primers were used in the PCR. The protocol was immunoSEQ multiplex PCR, while the TCRdb copy is restricted to in-frame clones and leaves out a portion. The sample has about 190,000 clones, around 87% seen once. Sequencing input: PBMCs. These receptors came from a woman under 30 in good health and CMV-seronegative.

This clone was observed a few times. The DNA of the CDR3 is TGTGCCAGTAGTACCGACGGGACTAGTTGGCAAGAGACCCAGTACTTC. It encodes CASSTDGTSWQETQYF. The chain carries TRBV19 and TRBJ2-5; 8 positions match TRBD2. Per the germline V gene, CDR1 is LNHDA and CDR2 is SQIVND (reference sequence). The V segment lost 4 bases and the J segment 2 bases; nucleotides outside the gene matches: 9. The CDR3 loop spans 16 amino acids.

The gene calls are TRBV6-4 and TRBJ2-4, with D perhaps TRBD2 (5 bases). In germline, CDR1 is MRHNA, CDR2 SNTAGT. The CDR3 loop spans 14 amino acids. Trimming pared 0 bases from V and 9 bases from J, leaving 12 bases between. CDR3 in DNA: TGTGCCAGCAGTGACTCGGAATCCGCGGGCATTCAGTACTTC. Translation: CASSDSESAGIQYF.

This chain links TRBV29-1 with TRBJ2-7; weak D call: TRBD2 (7 bases). The CDR3 is made up of 14 amino acids. Per the germline V gene, CDR1 is SQVTM and CDR2 is ANQGSEA. V was clipped by 7 bases and J by 4 bases, with 20 bases between them. CDR3 residues: CSASEGGRGYEQYF. As DNA, the CDR3 is TGCAGCGCCTCAGAGGGGGGGCGCGGGTACGAGCAGTACTTC.

There are a few counts of this clone. The chain joins TRBV7-9 to TRBJ1-2; D might be TRBD1 (5 bases). Trimming pared 1 base from V and 8 bases from J, leaving 11 bases between. Germline V CDR1 and CDR2: SEHNR, FQNEAQ (reference sequence). The CDR3 is 13 residues long. The CDR3 bases are TGTGCCAGCAGCTTAGAGGCAGGGATCGGCTACACCTTC. Its protein is CASSLEAGIGYTF.

Comment on this clone: The sample has other DNA sequences that encode this CDR3 too. This chain links TRBV5-6 with TRBJ1-5; TRBD1 might be the D (5 bases). Trimming shortened V by 4 bases and J by 5 bases, and 10 bases separated the two germline ends. The CDR3 totals 13 residues. In germline, CDR1 is SGHDT, CDR2 YYEEEE. In nucleotides, the CDR3 is TGTGCCAGCAGCCTCGGGGGGGATCAGCCCCAGCATTTT. Its protein is CASSLGGDQPQHF.

The chain combines TRBV10-3 with TRBJ2-3; D possibly corresponds to TRBD2 (7 bases). This CDR3 comprises 14 residues. The V end lost 6 bases, the J end lost 8 bases, and 18 bases lay between the germline ends. Germline values: CDR1 ENHRY, CDR2 SYGVKD. CDR3 protein: CAIRMTEGGGTQYF. The CDR3 nucleotides read TGTGCCATCAGGATGACGGAAGGGGGGGGTACGCAGTATTTT.

CDR3 nucleotide sequence: TGTGCCAGCAGTTTTGGGACAGGCGATTCACCCCTCCACTTT. This translates into CASSFGTGDSPLHF. This chain uses TRBV27 with TRBJ1-6, with 8 bases that match TRBD1. CDR1 MNHEY and CDR2 SMNVEV come from the germline V gene (reference sequence). There are 14 residues in the CDR3. Trimming at V came to 3 bases and at J to 8 bases, leaving 3 bases not matched to a gene.